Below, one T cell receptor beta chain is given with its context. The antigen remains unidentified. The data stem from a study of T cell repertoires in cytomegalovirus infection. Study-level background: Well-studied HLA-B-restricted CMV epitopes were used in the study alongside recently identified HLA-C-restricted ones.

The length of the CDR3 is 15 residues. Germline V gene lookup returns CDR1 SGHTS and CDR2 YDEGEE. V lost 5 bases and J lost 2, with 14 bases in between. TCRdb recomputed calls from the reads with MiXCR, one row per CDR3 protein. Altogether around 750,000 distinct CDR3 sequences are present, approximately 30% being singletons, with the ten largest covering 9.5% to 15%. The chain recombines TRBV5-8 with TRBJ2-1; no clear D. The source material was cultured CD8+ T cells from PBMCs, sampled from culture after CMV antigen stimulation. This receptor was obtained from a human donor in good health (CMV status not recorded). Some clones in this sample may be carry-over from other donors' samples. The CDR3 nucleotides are TGTGCCAGCAGTTCCAAAGCCGTTGCCTACAATGAGCAGTTCTTC. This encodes CASSSKAVAYNEQFF.